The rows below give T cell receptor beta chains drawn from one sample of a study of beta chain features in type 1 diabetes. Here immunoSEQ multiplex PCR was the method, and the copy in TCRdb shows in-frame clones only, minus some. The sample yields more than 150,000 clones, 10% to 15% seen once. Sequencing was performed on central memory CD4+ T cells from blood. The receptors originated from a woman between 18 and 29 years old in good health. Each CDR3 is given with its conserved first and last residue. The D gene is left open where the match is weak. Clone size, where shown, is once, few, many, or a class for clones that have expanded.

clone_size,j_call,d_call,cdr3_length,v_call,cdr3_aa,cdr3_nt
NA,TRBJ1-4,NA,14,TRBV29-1,CSVEEASGAEKLFF,TGCAGCGTTGAAGAAGCCAGCGGTGCTGAAAAACTGTTTTTT
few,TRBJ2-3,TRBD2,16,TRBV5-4,CASSFILAGVTDTQYF,TGTGCCAGCAGCTTTATTCTAGCGGGAGTCACCGATACGCAGTATTTT
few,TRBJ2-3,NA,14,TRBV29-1,CSVGTLARTDTQYF,TGCAGCGTTGGGACACTCGCCCGCACAGATACGCAGTATTTT
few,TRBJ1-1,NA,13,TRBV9,CASSVHTNTEAFF,TGTGCCAGCAGCGTACACACGAACACTGAAGCTTTCTTT
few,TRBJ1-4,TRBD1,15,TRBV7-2,CASSFNRGANEKLFF,TGTGCCAGCAGCTTTAACAGGGGAGCTAATGAAAAACTGTTTTTT
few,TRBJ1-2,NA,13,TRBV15,CATSRPAGLGYTF,TGTGCCACCAGCAGACCGGCAGGTCTCGGCTACACCTTC
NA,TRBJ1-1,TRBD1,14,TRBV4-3,CASSPGQGEAEAFF,TGCGCCAGCAGCCCCGGACAGGGCGAGGCTGAAGCTTTCTTT
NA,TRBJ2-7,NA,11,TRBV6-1,CASRDSYEQYF,TGTGCCAGCAGGGACAGCTACGAGCAGTACTTC
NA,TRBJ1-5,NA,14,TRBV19,CASRFGSSNQPQHF,TGTGCCAGTAGGTTCGGGTCCAGCAATCAGCCCCAGCATTTT
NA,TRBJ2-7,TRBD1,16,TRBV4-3,CASSQDEGTGGYEQYF,TGCGCCAGCAGCCAAGATGAGGGGACAGGGGGCTACGAGCAGTACTTC
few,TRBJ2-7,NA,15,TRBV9,CASSVALGTSYEQYF,TGTGCCAGCAGCGTAGCCCTCGGGACTTCCTACGAGCAGTACTTC
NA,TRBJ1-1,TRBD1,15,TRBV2,CASSKTGNMNTEAFF,TGTGCCAGCAGCAAGACAGGGAACATGAACACTGAAGCTTTCTTT
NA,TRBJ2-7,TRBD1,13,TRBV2,CASRGQGVYEQYF,TGTGCCAGCAGGGGACAGGGGGTCTACGAGCAGTACTTC
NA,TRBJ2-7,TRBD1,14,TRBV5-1,CASSLGQGLHEQYF,TGCGCCAGCAGCTTGGGACAGGGGCTACACGAGCAGTACTTC
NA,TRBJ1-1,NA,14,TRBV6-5,CASSSPRGGTEAFF,TGTGCCAGCAGTTCTCCGAGGGGAGGCACTGAAGCTTTCTTT
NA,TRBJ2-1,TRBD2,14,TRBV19,CASLAGVSYNEQFF,TGTGCCAGCTTAGCGGGAGTATCCTACAATGAGCAGTTCTTC
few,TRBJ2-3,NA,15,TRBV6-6,CASRPPTPSPDTQYF,TGTGCCAGCAGGCCCCCCACTCCCTCGCCGGATACGCAGTATTTT
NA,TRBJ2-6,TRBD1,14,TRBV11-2,CASRTGTGANVLTF,TGTGCCAGCAGGACAGGGACTGGGGCCAACGTCCTGACTTTC
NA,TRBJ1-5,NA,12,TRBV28,CASSLQGQPQHF,TGTGCCAGCAGCCTACAGGGACAGCCCCAGCATTTT
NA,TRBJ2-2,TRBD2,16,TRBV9,CASSVVAAGGPGELFF,TGTGCCAGCAGCGTAGTCGCAGCGGGAGGCCCGGGGGAGCTGTTTTTT
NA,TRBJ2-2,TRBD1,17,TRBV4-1,CASSQAETGGANGELFF,TGCGCCAGCAGCCAAGCCGAGACAGGGGGCGCGAACGGGGAGCTGTTTTTT
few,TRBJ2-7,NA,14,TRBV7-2,CASSLELQNYEQYF,TGTGCCAGCAGCTTGGAATTACAGAACTACGAGCAGTACTTC
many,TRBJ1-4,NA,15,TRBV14,CASSHTGIANEKLFF,TGTGCCAGCAGCCATACAGGAATAGCTAATGAAAAACTGTTTTTT
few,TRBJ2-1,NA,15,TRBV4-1,CASSLLRSSYNEQFF,TGCGCCAGCAGTCTTCTCCGGAGCTCCTACAATGAGCAGTTCTTC
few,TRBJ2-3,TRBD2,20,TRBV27,CASSQTLVLAGGTSTDTQYF,TGTGCCAGCAGTCAGACTCTCGTACTAGCGGGAGGGACTAGCACAGATACGCAGTATTTT
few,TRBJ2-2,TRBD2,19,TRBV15,CATSRPLGLAGAGTGELFF,TGTGCCACCAGCAGACCGCTGGGACTAGCGGGAGCAGGCACCGGGGAGCTGTTTTTT
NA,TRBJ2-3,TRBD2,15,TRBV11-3,CASSFGLAGEDTQYF,TGTGCCAGCAGCTTTGGACTAGCGGGAGAGGATACGCAGTATTTT
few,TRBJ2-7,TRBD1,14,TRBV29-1,CSVEGDRDSYEQYF,TGCAGCGTTGAAGGGGACAGGGACTCCTACGAGCAGTACTTC
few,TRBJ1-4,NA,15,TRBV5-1,CASSLSGGTNEKLFF,TGCGCCAGCAGCTTAAGTGGAGGAACTAATGAAAAACTGTTTTTT
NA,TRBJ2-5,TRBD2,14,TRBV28,CASSLAGLQETQYF,TGTGCCAGCAGTCTAGCGGGACTCCAAGAGACCCAGTACTTC
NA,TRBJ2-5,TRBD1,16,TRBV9,CASSVRDSLYQETQYF,TGTGCCAGCAGCGTCCGGGACAGCCTGTACCAAGAGACCCAGTACTTC
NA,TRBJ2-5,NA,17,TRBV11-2,CASSPGGGLAGRETQYF,TGTGCCAGCAGCCCAGGGGGCGGCCTAGCGGGACGAGAGACCCAGTACTTC
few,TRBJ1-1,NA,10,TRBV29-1,CSVREKQAFF,TGCAGCGTTCGGGAGAAACAAGCTTTCTTT
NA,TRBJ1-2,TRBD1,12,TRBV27,CASRTGGLGYTF,TGTGCCAGCAGGACAGGGGGTCTTGGCTACACCTTC
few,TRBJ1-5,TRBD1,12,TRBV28,CADGGGGQPQHF,TGTGCAGACGGAGGGGGCGGCCAGCCCCAGCATTTT
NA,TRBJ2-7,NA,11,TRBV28,CASFNNYEQYF,TGTGCCAGCTTTAACAACTACGAGCAGTACTTC
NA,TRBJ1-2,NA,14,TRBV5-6,CASRNDQGLYGYTF,TGTGCCAGCAGAAATGATCAGGGGCTCTATGGCTACACCTTC
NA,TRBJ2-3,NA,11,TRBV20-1,CSSTIENTQYF,TGCAGCTCTACCATAGAGAATACGCAGTATTTT
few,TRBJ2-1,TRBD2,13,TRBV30,CAGLAGDDNEQFF,TGTGCCGGGTTAGCGGGAGACGACAATGAGCAGTTCTTC
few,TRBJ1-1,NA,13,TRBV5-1,CASSFGGYTEAFF,TGCGCCAGCAGCTTCGGGGGGTACACTGAAGCTTTCTTT
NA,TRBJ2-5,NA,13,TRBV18,CASSPRREETQYF,TGTGCCAGCTCACCAAGAAGGGAGGAGACCCAGTACTTC
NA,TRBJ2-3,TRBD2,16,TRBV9,CASSVGRAGGPDTQYF,TGTGCCAGCAGCGTAGGTAGAGCGGGAGGGCCAGATACGCAGTATTTT
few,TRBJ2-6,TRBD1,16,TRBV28,CASLGTDRSGANVLTF,TGTGCCAGCCTTGGGACAGATCGTTCTGGGGCCAACGTCCTGACTTTC